A single sample is the source of the 5 T cell receptor beta chains below, sequenced in a study of patients and donors after allogeneic stem cell transplantation. TCRdb reanalysed the RT-PCR reads using MiXCR and keeps one entry per CDR3 protein. The sample lists approximately 160,000 distinct CDR3 sequences; about 32% were seen once. Material for sequencing was blood, either unsorted or a sorted T cell fraction (not recorded which). The receptors here all came from a human donor who was either an allogeneic HSCT recipient or a stem cell or donor lymphocyte infusion donor (not recorded which). It is not recorded whose cells these are; they may come from a transplant donor.

This sequence joins TRBV12-3 or TRBV12-4 and TRBJ2-2, with 11 bases lining up with TRBD1. After removal of 3 bases from V and 6 bases from J, the junction contained 3 bases not matched to a gene. This CDR3 contains 15 residues. CDR3: CASSLDRGRPGELFF. The CDR3 bases are TGTGCCAGCAGTTTGGACAGGGGGCGCCCCGGGGAGCTGTTTTTT.

This clonotype has just a few counts. The rearrangement uses TRBV7-2 and TRBJ1-1; unclear D gene. Trimming removed 4 bases at V and 6 bases at J, with 9 bases between. This CDR3 spans 12 amino acids. The germline V gene has CDR1 SGHTA and CDR2 FQGNSA. The CDR3 nucleotides read TGTGCCAGCAGCTATGGGGTGGCTGAAGCTTTCTTT. Its protein product is CASSYGVAEAFF.

The chain recombines TRBV5-6 with TRBJ2-1; D might be TRBD2 (6 bases). Germline CDR1 reads SGHDT; CDR2 reads YYEEEE. CDR3 length equals 14 residues. V was trimmed by 4 bases and J by 8 bases, leaving 16 bases between them. The chain's CDR3 is CASSPDWEVDEQFF. The CDR3 coding sequence is TGTGCCAGCAGCCCGGACTGGGAGGTAGATGAGCAGTTCTTC.

This clonotype occurred a few times. This rearrangement joins TRBV6-6 to TRBJ2-7; D is unresolved. The germline CDR1 and CDR2 sequences are MNHNY and SVGAGI (reference sequence). This CDR3 is 15 amino acids long. The V gene lost 2 bases and the J gene lost 6 bases, with 17 bases spanning the gap. The DNA for the CDR3 is TGTGCCAGCAGTTACACCCGAGCCCCGCCGGGCGAGCAGTACTTC. It specifies CASSYTRAPPGEQYF.

This clonotype was observed many times. This chain uses TRBV7-2 with TRBJ2-3; 8 nucleotides align to TRBD2. V gave up 3 bases and J gave up 1 base; unmatched junction bases: 9. This CDR3 has 17 residues. Germline V gives CDR1 SGHTA, CDR2 FQGNSA. The CDR3 sequence: CASSFSIRGGGTDTQYF. DNA of the CDR3: TGTGCCAGCAGCTTTTCTATTCGGGGGGGCGGCACAGATACGCAGTATTTT.